This TCR beta chain derives from a study of PD-L1 blockade in urothelial cancer. Overall study: Male sex and bladder-origin urothelial cancer were recorded for about 90% of the roughly 29 patients. Between 0 and 3 prior chemotherapy regimens had been given to patients.

Details on this clone: Its antigen is as yet unknown.

Points from the study as a whole: Durable benefit accompanied greater 3-week expansion of tumor-associated blood clones.

Clones were sequenced by immunoSEQ multiplex PCR, and TCRdb holds only the in-frame ones, with some missing. The sample holds 40,000 to 55,000 clones, about 90% seen once. Time point in this sample: peripheral blood 6 weeks after treatment start. Patients had locally advanced or metastatic urothelial carcinoma. This CDR3 region has 14 residues. V trimming: 5 bases; J trimming: 3 bases; junction bases outside the gene matches: 4. The V gene's germline CDR1 is SGHAT and CDR2 FQNNGV. The sequences come from PBMCs, collected around atezolizumab (anti-PD-L1) treatment. The receptor was isolated from a man between 65 and 85 years old with urothelial cancer. V gene TRBV11-2 combines with J gene TRBJ2-7; TRBD2 matches 10 bases. The CDR3 nucleotides read TGTGCCAGCAGCCACGGACTAGCGGACTACGAGCAGTACTTC. This translates into CASSHGLADYEQYF.